This T cell receptor (beta chain) was profiled in a study of graft-versus-host responses after intestinal transplantation. Study background: Transplants were multivisceral, liver-intestinal, or isolated intestinal. General study findings and limits: The authors found GvH clones in recipient marrow, some appearing first in ileum or blood.

The CDR3 is 13 residues long. Trimming removed 1 base at V and 10 bases at J, with 13 bases between. Germline CDR1 LGHNA, CDR2 YSLEER. The method was immunoSEQ multiplex PCR; TCRdb's version includes in-frame clones alone and lacks a portion of them. The table shows 80,000 to 95,000 clones, with more than 85% occurring only once. Comment on this clone: Its specificity is unknown.

This clonotype originated in a human donor who received an intestinal transplant. The chain links TRBV4-3 to TRBJ1-1; D gene unclear. The sample here was unstimulated CD8+ T cells sorted from spleen or lymph node cells, taken before intestinal transplant. The CDR3: CASSQGPYARAFF. DNA of the CDR3: TGCGCCAGCAGCCAAGGCCCCTACGCGAGAGCTTTCTTT.